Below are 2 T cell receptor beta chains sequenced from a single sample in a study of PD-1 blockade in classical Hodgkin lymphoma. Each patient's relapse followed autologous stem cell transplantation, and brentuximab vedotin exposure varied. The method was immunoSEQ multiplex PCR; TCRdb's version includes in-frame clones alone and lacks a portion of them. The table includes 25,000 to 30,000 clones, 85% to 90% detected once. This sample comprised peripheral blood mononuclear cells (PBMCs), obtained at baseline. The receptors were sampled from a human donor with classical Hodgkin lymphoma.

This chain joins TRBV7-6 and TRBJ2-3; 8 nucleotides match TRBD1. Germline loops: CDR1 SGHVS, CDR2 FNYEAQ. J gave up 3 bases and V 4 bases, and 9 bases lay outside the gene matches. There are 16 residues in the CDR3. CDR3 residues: CASSSGQGARTDTQYF. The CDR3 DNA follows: TGTGCCAGCAGCTCCGGCCAGGGGGCGCGGACAGATACGCAGTATTTT.

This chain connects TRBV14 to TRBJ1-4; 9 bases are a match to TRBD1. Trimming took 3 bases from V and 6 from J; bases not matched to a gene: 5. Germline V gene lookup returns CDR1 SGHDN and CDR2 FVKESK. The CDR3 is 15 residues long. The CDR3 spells CASSQPGTGYEKLFF. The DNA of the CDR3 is TGTGCCAGCAGCCAGCCCGGGACAGGGTATGAAAAACTGTTTTTT.